The source of this TCR delta chain is a study of gamma-delta chains in newborns, infants, children. Study-wide background: Innate gammadelta T cells reportedly expand polyclonally right after birth, driven by microbial exposure, per the title.

TCRdb applied CATT to the reads for clone calling. The sample holds 8,500 to 14,000 delta-chain clones, about 8.6% seen once. This CDR3 has 19 residues. The V and J ends lost 3 bases and 2 bases, in that order; junction bases with no gene match: 11. The V gene's germline CDR1 is GEAIGNYY and CDR2 EKD. A note on this clone: This may arise from a read error, as a much more abundant clone is one base away.

The receptor's source is a child who was a newborn, infant or young child, either healthy, febrile or measles-vaccinated (not recorded which). The material sequenced was blood. The chain is built from TRDV2 and TRDJ3; 8 bases match TRDD3. CDR3: CACDPAVPGDTWDTRQMFF. In DNA form, the CDR3 reads TGTGCCTGTGACCCCGCTGTACCGGGGGATACCTGGGACACCCGACAGATGTTTTTC.